These 22 T cell receptor beta chains share one sample of origin, sequenced in a study of cytotoxic CD8 clonotypes in ibrutinib-treated CLL. Here immunoSEQ multiplex PCR was the method, and the copy in TCRdb shows in-frame clones only, minus some. The table has 150,000 to 200,000 clones, about 88% seen once. The starting material was PBMCs, obtained at disease progression, from a patient treated with ibrutinib. The receptor source for this set is a human donor with chronic lymphocytic leukemia.

This clone was detected only once. The V call is TRBV20-1, the J call TRBJ2-3; tentative D call: TRBD2 (5 bases). V was pared by 7 bases and J by 9 bases, with 11 bases between. CDR3 length equals 10 residues. CDR1 and CDR2 from the germline V gene are DFQATT and SNEGSKA (reference sequence). The CDR3 nucleotides are TGCAGTGGGCTAGAGGGAACGCAGTATTTT. Translating it yields CSGLEGTQYF.

The rearrangement links TRBV9 to TRBJ2-7; tentatively, D is TRBD2 (5 bases). The V end lost 3 bases, the J end lost 2 bases, and 18 bases lay between the germline ends. The CDR3 runs 16 residues. CDR1 SGDLS and CDR2 YYNGEE come from the germline V gene. CDR3 sequence (DNA): TGTGCCAGCAGCGCCTCGGGCGGAGGATATACCTACGAGCAGTACTTC. This encodes CASSASGGGYTYEQYF.

V and J are TRBV19 and TRBJ2-4; D uncertain. CDR1 is LNHDA, CDR2 SQIVND, per germline (reference sequence). V gave up 4 bases and J gave up 8 bases, with 15 bases separating them. The CDR3 runs to 14 residues. In DNA form, the CDR3 reads TGTGCCAGTAGTAACGGACGTCTTGTGGACATTCAGTACTTC. Amino acid sequence: CASSNGRLVDIQYF.

The V gene is TRBV27, the J gene TRBJ2-1; 12 nucleotides match TRBD2. V shed 5 bases, J shed 7 bases, and the junction held 3 bases outside the gene matches. CDR1 and CDR2 (germline): MNHEY, SMNVEV (reference sequence). The CDR3 runs 14 residues. CDR3 bases: TGTGCCAGCAGTCTCGGGACTAGCGGGAATGAGCAGTTCTTC. It translates to CASSLGTSGNEQFF.

The V call is TRBV4-2, the J call TRBJ2-1; TRBD1 matches 8 bases. CDR1 is LGHNA, CDR2 YNFKEQ, per germline. Losses at the gene ends were 0 bases for V and 9 bases for J; bases not matched to a gene: 7. The CDR3 has 15 amino acids. The CDR3 sequence: CASSQDLGTGAEQFF. The CDR3 nucleotides read TGTGCCAGCAGCCAAGATTTGGGGACAGGCGCTGAGCAGTTCTTC.

The chain employs TRBV19 and TRBJ1-1; D gene uncertain. The CDR3 is made up of 15 amino acids. The germline V and J ends were trimmed by 3 bases and 6 bases, with 17 bases remaining between them. Germline CDR1 reads LNHDA; CDR2 reads SQIVND (reference sequence). The CDR3 sequence: CASSINSGERAEAFF. The CDR3 DNA sequence: TGTGCCAGTAGTATTAATTCCGGGGAAAGGGCTGAAGCTTTCTTT. Supplemented by reference TRBV19 and TRBJ1-1, the full variable domain reads DGGITQSPKYLFRKEGQNVTLSCEQNLNHDAMYWYRQDPGQGLRLIYYSQIVNDFQKGDIAEGYSVSREKKESFPLTVTSAQKNPTAFYLCASSINSGERAEAFFGQGTRLTVV.

This chain links TRBV9 with TRBJ2-7; D may be TRBD2 (5 bases). Germline assignment: CDR1 SGDLS and CDR2 YYNGEE. The CDR3 is made up of 16 amino acids. V dropped 4 bases and J dropped 0 bases, with 17 bases sitting between them. Here the CDR3 reads CASSPFLTRNSYEQYF. DNA for the CDR3: TGTGCCAGCAGCCCCTTTTTAACTAGGAACTCCTACGAGCAGTACTTC.

This rearrangement joins TRBV6-5 to TRBJ1-1; D is undetermined. The V gene's germline CDR1 is MNHEY and CDR2 SVGAGI. The germline V and J ends were trimmed by 1 base and 1 base, with 10 bases remaining between them. The CDR3 contains 15 residues. The CDR3 nucleotides are TGTGCCAGCAGTTACTGGGGAAGAGAGAACACTGAAGCTTTCTTT. It specifies CASSYWGRENTEAFF.

The chain carries TRBV30 and TRBJ1-3; no definite D call. The CDR3 has 15 amino acids. The germline gives CDR1 GTSNPN, CDR2 SVGIG (reference sequence). V shed 1 base and J shed 0 bases, with 10 bases lying between them. The DNA of the CDR3 is TGTGCCTGGAGTGAGGGCAGCTACTCTGGAAACACCATATATTTT. Amino acids: CAWSEGSYSGNTIYF. The entire variable domain, with the rest obtained from reference TRBV30 and TRBJ1-3, is as follows: SQTIHQWPATLVQPVGSPLSLECTVEGTSNPNLYWYRQAAGRGLQLLFYSVGIGQISSEVPQNLSASRPQDRQFILSSKKLLLSDSGFYLCAWSEGSYSGNTIYFGEGSWLTVV.

The rearrangement joins TRBV7-6 to TRBJ1-3, with a possible D match to TRBD1 (5 bases). The germline V and J ends were trimmed by 2 bases and 4 bases, with 9 bases remaining between them. There are 14 residues in the CDR3. Looked up from germline, CDR1 is SGHVS and CDR2 is FNYEAQ. The DNA for the CDR3 is TGTGCCAGCAGCTTAACGGGGCGGGGAAACACCATATATTTT. Protein sequence: CASSLTGRGNTIYF.

This clone was observed a single time. The rearrangement joins TRBV19 to TRBJ2-7; possible D gene TRBD2, 7 bases. Between the trimmed V and J ends, which lost 5 bases and 2 bases, there was a span of 16 bases. This CDR3 spans 15 amino acids. Germline CDR1 reads LNHDA; CDR2 reads SQIVND (reference sequence). CDR3 coding DNA: TGTGCCAGTAGTTCCCGGGGGGCGCTCACCTACGAGCAGTACTTC. This sequence encodes CASSSRGALTYEQYF.

The chain joins TRBV7-2 to TRBJ2-7; 8 bases agree with TRBD1. The germline gives CDR1 SGHTA, CDR2 FQGNSA. V lost 1 base, J lost 7 bases, and 12 bases stayed unmatched. The CDR3 spans 16 residues. In DNA, the CDR3 is TGTGCCAGCAGCTTAGTGGGGGGACGACAGGGGATTGAGCAGTACTTC. This gives the protein CASSLVGGRQGIEQYF.

The gene calls are TRBV5-6 and TRBJ2-4; D unresolved. The V gene lost 5 bases and the J gene lost 7 bases, with 13 bases spanning the gap. From germline, CDR1 is SGHDT and CDR2 YYEEEE. The CDR3 extends over 13 amino acids. The CDR3 is CASRPGGSNIQYF. As DNA, the CDR3 is TGTGCCAGCAGACCCGGCGGATCTAACATTCAGTACTTC.

This chain links TRBV6-5 with TRBJ1-4, with D possibly TRBD1 on 5 matching bases. This CDR3 spans 14 amino acids. The V end was cut by 8 bases, the J end by 5 bases, with 15 bases between. Germline V CDR1 and CDR2: MNHEY, SVGAGI. The CDR3 reads CASALGRKNEKLFF. CDR3 bases: TGTGCCAGCGCGTTGGGACGGAAGAATGAAAAACTGTTTTTT.

This rearrangement joins TRBV4-1 to TRBJ2-5; no clear D. The CDR3 has 13 residues. V lost 2 bases, J lost 5 bases, and 9 bases lay in between. The germline CDR1 and CDR2 sequences are MGHRA and YSYEKL. CDR3 DNA sequence: TGCGCCAGCAGCCAATCCATTCCGGAGACCCAGTACTTC. Its protein is CASSQSIPETQYF.

The rearrangement uses TRBV7-9 and TRBJ2-7; 8 bases line up with TRBD2. Trimming cost V 5 bases and J 3 bases; bases outside gene matches: 12. The CDR3 loop spans 16 amino acids. Germline values: CDR1 SEHNR, CDR2 FQNEAQ (reference sequence). CDR3 nucleotides: TGTGCCAGCAGCCCCCGTCCGGGACTAGAACACTACGAGCAGTACTTC. As protein: CASSPRPGLEHYEQYF.

This rearrangement joins TRBV5-1 to TRBJ2-3, with D possibly TRBD1 on 6 matching bases. Germline V lookup: CDR1 SGHRS, CDR2 YFSETQ. The CDR3 spans 15 residues. Trimming left V 4 bases short and J 5 bases short, with 17 bases between. The CDR3 region has the DNA TGCGCCAGCAGCCCCCGGACAGATGTGCAAGATACGCAGTATTTT. This sequence encodes CASSPRTDVQDTQYF.

This clone occurred once. The J gene is TRBJ2-2, the V gene TRBV19, with no clear D. This CDR3 contains 15 residues. Looked up from germline, CDR1 is LNHDA and CDR2 is SQIVND (reference sequence). V gave up 1 base and J gave up 2 bases, with 8 bases separating them. The CDR3 spells CASSIALGNTGELFF. DNA for the CDR3: TGTGCCAGTAGTATAGCGCTCGGAAACACCGGGGAGCTGTTTTTT.

The rearrangement uses TRBV19 and TRBJ2-7; D gene ambiguous. V was clipped by 6 bases and J by 3 bases, with 9 bases between them. CDR3 length equals 12 residues. Germline CDR1 LNHDA, CDR2 SQIVND (reference sequence). The CDR3 loop reads CASSTSSYEQYF. In nucleotides, the CDR3 is TGTGCCAGTAGCACCTCCAGCTACGAGCAGTACTTC. The full variable domain, its missing parts supplied by reference TRBV19 and TRBJ2-7, is DGGITQSPKYLFRKEGQNVTLSCEQNLNHDAMYWYRQDPGQGLRLIYYSQIVNDFQKGDIAEGYSVSREKKESFPLTVTSAQKNPTAFYLCASSTSSYEQYFGPGTRLTVT.

This sequence joins TRBV5-1 and TRBJ1-3; D uncertain. The CDR3 runs 16 residues. The germline CDR1 and CDR2 sequences are SGHRS and YFSETQ. Trimming took 0 bases from V and 0 from J, leaving 10 bases between them. For the CDR3, the DNA is TGCGCCAGCAGCTTGGAGCTGGGGTACTCTGGAAACACCATATATTTT. Translation: CASSLELGYSGNTIYF.

The chain couples TRBV7-2 to TRBJ1-3; D is undetermined. This CDR3 has 15 amino acids. The ends were cut back, 1 base at V and 4 bases at J, with 11 bases in the middle. Germline V gene data show CDR1 as SGHTA and CDR2 as FQGNSA. CDR3: CASSLGLNLGNTIYF. The DNA of the CDR3 is TGTGCCAGCAGCTTAGGTCTAAATTTAGGAAACACCATATATTTT.

V gene TRBV4-3 combines with J gene TRBJ1-1; TRBD1 matches 7 bases. Trimming at V came to 0 bases and at J to 2 bases, leaving 3 bases not matched to a gene. The CDR3 length is 15 residues. Germline CDR1 reads LGHNA; CDR2 reads YSLEER. In DNA, the CDR3 is TGCGCCAGCAGCCAAGAAGGGGGCATAAACACTGAAGCTTTCTTT. It encodes CASSQEGGINTEAFF.